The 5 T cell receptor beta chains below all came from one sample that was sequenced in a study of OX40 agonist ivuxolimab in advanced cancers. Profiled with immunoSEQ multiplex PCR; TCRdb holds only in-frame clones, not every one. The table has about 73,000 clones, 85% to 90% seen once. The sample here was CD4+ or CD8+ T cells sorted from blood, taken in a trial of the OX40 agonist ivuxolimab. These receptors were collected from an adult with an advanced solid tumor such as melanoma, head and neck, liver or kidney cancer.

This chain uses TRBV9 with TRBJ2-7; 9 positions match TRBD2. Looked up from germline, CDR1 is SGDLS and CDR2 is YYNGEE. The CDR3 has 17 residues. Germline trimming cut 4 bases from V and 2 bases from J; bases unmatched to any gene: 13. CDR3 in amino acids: CASSISPLAGRTYEQYF. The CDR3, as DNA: TGTGCCAGCAGCATCTCTCCTCTAGCGGGGAGGACCTACGAGCAGTACTTC.

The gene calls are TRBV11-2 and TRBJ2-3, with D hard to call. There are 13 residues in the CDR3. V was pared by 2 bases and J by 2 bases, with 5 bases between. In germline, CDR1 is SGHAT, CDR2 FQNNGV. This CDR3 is CASSLMITDTQYF. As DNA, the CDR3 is TGTGCCAGCAGCTTAATGATCACAGATACGCAGTATTTT.

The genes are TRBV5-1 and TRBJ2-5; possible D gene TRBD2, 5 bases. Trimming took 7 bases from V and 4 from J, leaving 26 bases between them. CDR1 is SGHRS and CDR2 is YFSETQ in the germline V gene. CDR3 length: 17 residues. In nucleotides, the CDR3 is TGCGCCAGCGCTCCCGCTCTAACTAGTCCGCTTCCAGAGACCCAGTACTTC. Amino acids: CASAPALTSPLPETQYF.

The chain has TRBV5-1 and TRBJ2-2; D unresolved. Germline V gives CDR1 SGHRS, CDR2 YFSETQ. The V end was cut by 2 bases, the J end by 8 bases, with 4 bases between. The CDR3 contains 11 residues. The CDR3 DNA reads TGCGCCAGCAGCTTAAGTGGGGAGCTGTTTTTT. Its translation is CASSLSGELFF.

CDR3 bases: TGTGCCAGCAGTTTGTACGGGAGTAGTTTAGATACGCAGTATTTT. This translates into CASSLYGSSLDTQYF. The chain couples TRBV27 to TRBJ2-3; maybe TRBD2 (6 bases). Trimming removed 3 bases from V and 5 bases from J, with 15 bases in between. This CDR3 contains 15 residues. CDR1 and CDR2 from the germline V gene are MNHEY and SMNVEV (reference sequence).